The text below deals with one T cell receptor (beta chain). This entry comes from a study of blood T cell repertoires in COVID-19. Study background: From T cells, B-cell-depleted T cells, or PBMCs came the material, which was cDNA or gDNA.

Germline CDR1 reads SGHDT; CDR2 reads YYEEEE. The V gene lost 2 bases and the J gene lost 2 bases, with 10 bases spanning the gap. The CDR3 covers 14 residues. Assay: immunoSEQ multiplex PCR; the TCRdb copy retains only in-frame clones and omits some. This sample yields approximately 490,000 clones, of which about nine tenths are seen a single time; around 7.9% belongs to the top ten. The rearrangement links TRBV5-6 to TRBJ2-5; D gene unclear. The sequence derives from a woman aged 55-70 years who had recovered from COVID-19. Sample: PBMCs or T cells enriched from blood (not recorded which). The CDR3 is CASSFFLRQETQYF. DNA of the CDR3: TGTGCCAGCAGCTTCTTTCTTAGACAAGAGACCCAGTACTTC.